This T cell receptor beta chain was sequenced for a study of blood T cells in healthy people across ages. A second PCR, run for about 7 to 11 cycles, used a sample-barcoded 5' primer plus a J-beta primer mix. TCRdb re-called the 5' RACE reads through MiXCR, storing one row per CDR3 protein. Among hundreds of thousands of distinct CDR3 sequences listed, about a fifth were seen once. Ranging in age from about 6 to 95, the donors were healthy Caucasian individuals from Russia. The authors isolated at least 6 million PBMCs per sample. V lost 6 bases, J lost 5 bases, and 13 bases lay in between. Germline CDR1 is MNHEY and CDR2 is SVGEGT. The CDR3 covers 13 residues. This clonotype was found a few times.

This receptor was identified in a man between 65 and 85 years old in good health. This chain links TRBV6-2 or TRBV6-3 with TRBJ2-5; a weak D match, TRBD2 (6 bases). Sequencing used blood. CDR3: CASRRLVPETQYF. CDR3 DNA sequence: TGTGCCAGCAGGAGACTAGTCCCGGAGACCCAGTACTTC.